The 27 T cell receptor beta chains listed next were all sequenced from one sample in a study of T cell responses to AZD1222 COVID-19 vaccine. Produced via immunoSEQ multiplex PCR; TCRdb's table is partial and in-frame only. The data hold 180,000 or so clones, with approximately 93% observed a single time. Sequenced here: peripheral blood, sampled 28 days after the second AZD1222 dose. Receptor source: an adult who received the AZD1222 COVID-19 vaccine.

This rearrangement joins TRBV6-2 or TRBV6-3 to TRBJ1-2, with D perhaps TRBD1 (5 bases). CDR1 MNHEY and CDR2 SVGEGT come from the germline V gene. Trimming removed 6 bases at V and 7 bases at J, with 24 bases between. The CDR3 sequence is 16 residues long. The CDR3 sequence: CASSPTTIRGSTGYTF. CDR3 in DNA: TGTGCCAGCAGCCCTACCACTATCCGGGGGTCAACTGGCTACACCTTC.

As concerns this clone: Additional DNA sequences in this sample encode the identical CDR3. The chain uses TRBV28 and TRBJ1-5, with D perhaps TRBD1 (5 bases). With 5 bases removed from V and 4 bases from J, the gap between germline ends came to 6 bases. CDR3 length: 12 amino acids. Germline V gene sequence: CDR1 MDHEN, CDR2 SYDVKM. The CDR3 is CASSQGNQPQHF. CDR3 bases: TGTGCCAGCAGTCAGGGAAATCAGCCCCAGCATTTT.

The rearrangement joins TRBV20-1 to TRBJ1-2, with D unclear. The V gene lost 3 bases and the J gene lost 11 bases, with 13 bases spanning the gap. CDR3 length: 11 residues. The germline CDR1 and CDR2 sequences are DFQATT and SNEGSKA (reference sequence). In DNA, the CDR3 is TGCAGTGCTAGGGTCGCGGGTGGTTACACCTTC. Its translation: CSARVAGGYTF.

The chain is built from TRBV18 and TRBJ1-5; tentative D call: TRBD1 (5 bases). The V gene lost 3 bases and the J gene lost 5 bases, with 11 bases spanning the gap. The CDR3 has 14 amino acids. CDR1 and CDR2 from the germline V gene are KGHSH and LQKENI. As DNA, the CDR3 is TGTGCCAGCTCACCCTCCGGGGGAGATCAGCCCCAGCATTTT. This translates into CASSPSGGDQPQHF.

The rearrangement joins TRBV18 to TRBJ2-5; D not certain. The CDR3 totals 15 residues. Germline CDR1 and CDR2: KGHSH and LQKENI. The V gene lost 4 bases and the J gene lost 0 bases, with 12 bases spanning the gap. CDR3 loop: CASSLVSSHQETQYF. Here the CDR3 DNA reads TGTGCCAGCTCACTAGTCTCCAGCCACCAAGAGACCCAGTACTTC.

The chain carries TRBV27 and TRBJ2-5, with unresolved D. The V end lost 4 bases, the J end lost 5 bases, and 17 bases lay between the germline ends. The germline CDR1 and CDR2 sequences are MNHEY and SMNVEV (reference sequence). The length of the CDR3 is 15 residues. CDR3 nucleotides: TGTGCCAGCAGTTCTGTAGGCCTTCCGTCGGAGACCCAGTACTTC. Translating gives CASSSVGLPSETQYF.

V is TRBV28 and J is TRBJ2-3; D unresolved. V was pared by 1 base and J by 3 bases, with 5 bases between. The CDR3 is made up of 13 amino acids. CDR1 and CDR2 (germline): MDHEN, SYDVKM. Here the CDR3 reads CASSLLKTDTQYF. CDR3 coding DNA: TGTGCCAGCAGTTTATTAAAAACAGATACGCAGTATTTT.

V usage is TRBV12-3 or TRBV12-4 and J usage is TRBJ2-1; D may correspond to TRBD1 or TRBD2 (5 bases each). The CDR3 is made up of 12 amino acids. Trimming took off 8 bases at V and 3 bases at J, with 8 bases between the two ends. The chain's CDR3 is CASWGNYNEQFF. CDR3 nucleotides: TGTGCCAGCTGGGGGAACTACAATGAGCAGTTCTTC.

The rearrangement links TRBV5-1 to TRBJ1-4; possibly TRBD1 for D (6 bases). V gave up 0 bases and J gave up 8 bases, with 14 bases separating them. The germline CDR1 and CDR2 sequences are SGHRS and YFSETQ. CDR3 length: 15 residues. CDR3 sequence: CASSLAGGREEKLFF. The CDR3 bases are TGCGCCAGCAGCTTGGCGGGGGGGCGCGAGGAAAAACTGTTTTTT.

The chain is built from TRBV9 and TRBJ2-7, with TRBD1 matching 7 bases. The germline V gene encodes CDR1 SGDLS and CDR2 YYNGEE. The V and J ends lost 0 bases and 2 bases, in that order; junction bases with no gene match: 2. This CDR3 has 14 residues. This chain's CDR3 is CASSVGDRTYEQYF. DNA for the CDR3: TGTGCCAGCAGCGTAGGGGACAGAACCTACGAGCAGTACTTC.

CDR3 region: CASSWIFRDREVSGREKLFF. CDR3 sequence (DNA): TGTGCCAGCAGTTGGATCTTCCGGGACAGGGAAGTATCGGGGCGTGAAAAACTGTTTTTT. The chain combines TRBV28 with TRBJ1-4, with 9 bases fitting TRBD1. V gave up 4 bases and J gave up 7 bases; unmatched junction bases: 22. Germline CDR1 and CDR2: MDHEN and SYDVKM. The CDR3 loop spans 20 amino acids.

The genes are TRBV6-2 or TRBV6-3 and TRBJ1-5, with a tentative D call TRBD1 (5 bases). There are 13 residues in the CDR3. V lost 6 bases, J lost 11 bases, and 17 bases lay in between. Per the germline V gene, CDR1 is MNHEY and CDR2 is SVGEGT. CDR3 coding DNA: TGTGCCAGCAGCCTACCGGGGACTCCGTCCCAGCATTTT. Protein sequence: CASSLPGTPSQHF.

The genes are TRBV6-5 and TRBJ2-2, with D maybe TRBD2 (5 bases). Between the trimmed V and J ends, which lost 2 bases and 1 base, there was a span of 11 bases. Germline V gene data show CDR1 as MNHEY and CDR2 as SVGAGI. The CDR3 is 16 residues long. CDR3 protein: CASSYPPGKNTGELFF. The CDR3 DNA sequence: TGTGCCAGCAGTTACCCCCCGGGGAAGAACACCGGGGAGCTGTTTTTT.

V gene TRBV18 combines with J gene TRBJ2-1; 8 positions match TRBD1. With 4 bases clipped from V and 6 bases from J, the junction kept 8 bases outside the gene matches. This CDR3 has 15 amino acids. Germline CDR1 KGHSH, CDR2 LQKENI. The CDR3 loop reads CASSLNLQGGNEQFF. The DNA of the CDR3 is TGTGCCAGCTCACTAAACTTACAGGGGGGCAATGAGCAGTTCTTC.

The CDR3 bases are TGTGCCAGCAGTTCCGCCGGAGGGGGAAGGACTGAAGCTTTCTTT. Translated, it gives CASSSAGGGRTEAFF. This sequence joins TRBV6-5 and TRBJ1-1; a possible D gene is TRBD1 (6 bases). V shed 4 bases and J shed 5 bases, with 17 bases lying between them. The CDR3 is made up of 15 amino acids. CDR1 is MNHEY and CDR2 is SVGAGI in the germline V gene.

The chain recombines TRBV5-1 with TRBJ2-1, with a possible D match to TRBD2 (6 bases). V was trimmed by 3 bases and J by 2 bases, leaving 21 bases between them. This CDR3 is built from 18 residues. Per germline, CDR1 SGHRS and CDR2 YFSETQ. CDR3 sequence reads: CASSSRGNSSSAYNEQFF. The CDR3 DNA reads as TGCGCCAGCAGCTCCCGGGGGAATTCTAGTTCCGCCTACAATGAGCAGTTCTTC.

The CDR3 loop reads CASSQSAETQYF. Here the CDR3 DNA reads TGTGCCAGCAGCCAGTCCGCTGAGACCCAGTACTTC. This rearrangement joins TRBV14 to TRBJ2-5; D is ambiguous. CDR1 SGHDN and CDR2 FVKESK come from the germline V gene. The CDR3 runs 12 residues. V lost 3 bases to trimming and J lost 5 bases, with 7 bases between them.

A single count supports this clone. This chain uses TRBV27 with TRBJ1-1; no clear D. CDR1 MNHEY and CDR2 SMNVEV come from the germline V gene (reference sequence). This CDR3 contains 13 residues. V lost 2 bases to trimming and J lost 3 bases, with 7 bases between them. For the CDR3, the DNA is TGTGCCAGCAGTTTAAACAGATACACTGAAGCTTTCTTT. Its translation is CASSLNRYTEAFF.

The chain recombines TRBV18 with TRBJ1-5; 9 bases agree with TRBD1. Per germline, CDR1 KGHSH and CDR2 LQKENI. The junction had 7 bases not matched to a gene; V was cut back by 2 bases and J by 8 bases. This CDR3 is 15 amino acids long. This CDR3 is CASSPATGGGEPQHF. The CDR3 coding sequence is TGTGCCAGCTCACCAGCTACAGGGGGCGGAGAGCCCCAGCATTTT.

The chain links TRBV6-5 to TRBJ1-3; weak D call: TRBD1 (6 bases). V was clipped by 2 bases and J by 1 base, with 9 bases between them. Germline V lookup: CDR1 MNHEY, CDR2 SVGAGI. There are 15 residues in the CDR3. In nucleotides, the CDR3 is TGTGCCAGCAGTTACGACAGGTCGTCTGGAAACACCATATATTTT. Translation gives CASSYDRSSGNTIYF.

The CDR3 nucleotides are TGCGCCAGCAGCACGGGACAGGGTGTGGCTGAAGCTTTCTTT. It is translated as CASSTGQGVAEAFF. This rearrangement joins TRBV5-1 to TRBJ1-1, with 9 bases lining up with TRBD1. J gave up 6 bases and V 4 bases, and 7 bases lay outside the gene matches. CDR3 length equals 14 residues. In germline, CDR1 is SGHRS, CDR2 YFSETQ.

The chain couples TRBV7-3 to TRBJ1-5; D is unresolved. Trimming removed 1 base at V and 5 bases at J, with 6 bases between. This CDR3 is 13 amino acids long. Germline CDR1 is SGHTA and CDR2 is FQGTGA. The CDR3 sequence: CASSLSADQPQHF. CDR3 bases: TGTGCCAGCAGCTTAAGTGCCGATCAGCCCCAGCATTTT.

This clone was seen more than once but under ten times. CDR3 residues: CASSLRKGRTDTQYF. In nucleotides, the CDR3 is TGTGCCAGCAGCTTGAGAAAGGGCCGCACAGATACGCAGTATTTT. The chain joins TRBV5-4 to TRBJ2-3; D not certain. Trimming pared 1 base from V and 1 base from J, leaving 10 bases between. Germline values: CDR1 SGHNT, CDR2 YYREEE (reference sequence). This CDR3 has 15 amino acids.

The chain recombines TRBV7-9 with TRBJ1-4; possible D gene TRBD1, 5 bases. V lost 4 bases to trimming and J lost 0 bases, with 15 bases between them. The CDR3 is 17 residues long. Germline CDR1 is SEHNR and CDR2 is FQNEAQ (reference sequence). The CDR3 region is CASSWGRGVATNEKLFF. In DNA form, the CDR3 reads TGTGCCAGCAGCTGGGGACGGGGCGTTGCAACTAATGAAAAACTGTTTTTT.

CDR3 DNA sequence: TGTGCCAGCAGTATCAGCTATAACTATGGCTACACCTTC. Translation: CASSISYNYGYTF. The chain links TRBV28 to TRBJ1-2; D uncertain. The germline gives CDR1 MDHEN, CDR2 SYDVKM. Between the trimmed V and J ends, which lost 5 bases and 1 base, there was a span of 8 bases. This CDR3 has 13 amino acids.

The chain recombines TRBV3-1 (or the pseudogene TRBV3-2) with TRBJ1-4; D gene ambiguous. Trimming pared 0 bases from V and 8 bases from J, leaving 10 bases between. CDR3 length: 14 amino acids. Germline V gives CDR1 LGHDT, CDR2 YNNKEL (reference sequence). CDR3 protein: CASSQDTGGEKLFF. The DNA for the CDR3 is TGTGCCAGCAGCCAAGATACCGGAGGGGAAAAACTGTTTTTT.

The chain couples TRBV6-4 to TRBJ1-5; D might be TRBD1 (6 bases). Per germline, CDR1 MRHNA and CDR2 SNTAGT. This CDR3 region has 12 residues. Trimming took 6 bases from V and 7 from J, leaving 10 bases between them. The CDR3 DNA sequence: TGTGCCAGCAGCCGGGGGGCCCAGCCCCAGCATTTT. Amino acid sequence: CASSRGAQPQHF.